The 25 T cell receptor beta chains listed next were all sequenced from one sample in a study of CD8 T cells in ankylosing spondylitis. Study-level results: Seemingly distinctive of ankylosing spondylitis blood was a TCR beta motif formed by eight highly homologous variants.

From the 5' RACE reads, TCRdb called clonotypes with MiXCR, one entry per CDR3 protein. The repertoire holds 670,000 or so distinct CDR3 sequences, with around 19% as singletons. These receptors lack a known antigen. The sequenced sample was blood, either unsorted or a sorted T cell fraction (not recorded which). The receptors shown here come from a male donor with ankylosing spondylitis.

The CDR3: CSVLPGQGWDNEQFF. As DNA, the CDR3 is TGCAGCGTTTTGCCGGGACAGGGGTGGGACAATGAGCAGTTCTTC. The chain links TRBV29-1 to TRBJ2-1, with TRBD1 identical over 10 bases. The CDR3 spans 15 residues. CDR1 is SQVTM and CDR2 is ANQGSEA in the germline V gene. The ends lost 5 bases at V and 5 bases at J; junction bases unmatched: 9.

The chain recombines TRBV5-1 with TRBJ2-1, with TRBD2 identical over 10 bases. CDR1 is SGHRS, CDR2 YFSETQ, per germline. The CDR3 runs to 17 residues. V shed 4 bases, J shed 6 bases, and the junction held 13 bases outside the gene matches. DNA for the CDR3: TGCGCCAGCAGCCCCCACGGACTAGCGGACATTCGCAATGAGCAGTTCTTC. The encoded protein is CASSPHGLADIRNEQFF.

CDR3 in DNA: TGTGCCAGCACTACGGGATATACGCAGTATTTT. Translated, it gives CASTTGYTQYF. The chain combines TRBV7-2 with TRBJ2-3, with D perhaps TRBD2 (5 bases). Trimming left V 7 bases short and J 7 bases short, with 9 bases between. This CDR3 region has 11 residues. Germline assignment: CDR1 SGHTA and CDR2 FQGNSA. Using reference TRBV7-2 and TRBJ2-3 for the parts outside the CDR3, the full variable domain is GAGVSQSPSNKVTEKGKDVELRCDPISGHTALYWYRQSLGQGLEFLIYFQGNSAPDKSGLPSDRFSAERTGGSVSTLTIQRTQQEDSAVYLCASTTGYTQYFGPGTRLTVL.

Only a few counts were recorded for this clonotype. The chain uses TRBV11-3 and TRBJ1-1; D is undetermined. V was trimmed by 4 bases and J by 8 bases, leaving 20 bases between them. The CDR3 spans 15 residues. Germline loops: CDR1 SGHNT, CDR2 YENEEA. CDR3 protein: CASSSGRKARSEAFF. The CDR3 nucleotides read TGTGCCAGCAGCTCCGGACGGAAGGCTCGCTCGGAAGCTTTCTTT.

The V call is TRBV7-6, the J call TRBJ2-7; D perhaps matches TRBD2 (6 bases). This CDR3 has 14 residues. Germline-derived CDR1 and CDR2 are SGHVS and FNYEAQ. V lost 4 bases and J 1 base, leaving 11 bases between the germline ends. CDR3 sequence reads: CASSYGGESYEQYF. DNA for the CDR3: TGTGCCAGCAGCTACGGGGGAGAATCCTACGAGCAGTACTTC.

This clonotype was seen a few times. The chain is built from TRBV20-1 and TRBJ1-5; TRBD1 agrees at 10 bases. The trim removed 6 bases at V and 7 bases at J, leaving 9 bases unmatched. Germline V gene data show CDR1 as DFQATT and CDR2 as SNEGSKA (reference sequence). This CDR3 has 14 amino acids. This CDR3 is CSAMAGTGAQPQHF. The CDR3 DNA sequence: TGCAGTGCCATGGCCGGGACAGGGGCCCAGCCCCAGCATTTT.

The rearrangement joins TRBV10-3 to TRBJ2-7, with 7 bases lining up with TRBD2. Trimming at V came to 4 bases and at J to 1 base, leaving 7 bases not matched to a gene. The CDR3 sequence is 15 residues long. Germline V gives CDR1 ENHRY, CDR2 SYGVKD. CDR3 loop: CAISAPPRGSYEQYF. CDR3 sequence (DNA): TGTGCCATCAGTGCCCCCCCGCGGGGGTCCTACGAGCAGTACTTC.

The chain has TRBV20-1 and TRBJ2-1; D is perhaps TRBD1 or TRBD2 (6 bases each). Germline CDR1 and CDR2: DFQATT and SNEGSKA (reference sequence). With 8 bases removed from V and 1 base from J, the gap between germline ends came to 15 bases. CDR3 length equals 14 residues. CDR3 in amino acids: CSCGGPGSYNEQFF. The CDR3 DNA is TGCAGTTGTGGGGGGCCCGGATCCTACAATGAGCAGTTCTTC.

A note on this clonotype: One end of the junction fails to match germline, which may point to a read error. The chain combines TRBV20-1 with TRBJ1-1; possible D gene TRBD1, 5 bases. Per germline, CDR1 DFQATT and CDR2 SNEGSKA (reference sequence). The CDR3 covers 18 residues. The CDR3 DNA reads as TGCTGTGCTAGAGTGAGAGCAGTGACAGTTCTTCGGACGACTGAAGCTTTCTTT. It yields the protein CCARVRAVTVLRTTEAFF.

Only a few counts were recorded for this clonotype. CDR3 bases: TGCGCCAGCAGCCGGGGACAGTTCCTATCCTCCGAAGCTTTCTTT. Protein sequence: CASSRGQFLSSEAFF. This chain connects TRBV5-1 to TRBJ1-1, with 7 bases aligning to TRBD1. The CDR3 has 15 amino acids. V was clipped by 4 bases and J by 8 bases; unmatched bases: 14. Per germline, CDR1 SGHRS and CDR2 YFSETQ.

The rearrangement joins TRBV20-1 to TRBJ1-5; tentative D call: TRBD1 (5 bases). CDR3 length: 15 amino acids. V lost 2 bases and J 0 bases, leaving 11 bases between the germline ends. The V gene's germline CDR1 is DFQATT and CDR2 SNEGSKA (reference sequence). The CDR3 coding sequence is TGCAGTGCTAGATCGACAGTATCTAGCAATCAGCCCCAGCATTTT. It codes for CSARSTVSSNQPQHF.

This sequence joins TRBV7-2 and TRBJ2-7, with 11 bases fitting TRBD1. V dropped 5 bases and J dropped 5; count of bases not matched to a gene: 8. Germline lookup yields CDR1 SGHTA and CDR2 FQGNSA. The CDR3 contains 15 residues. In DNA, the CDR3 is TGTGCCAGCAGCCGACGGGGACAGGGGGTCCACGAGCAGTACTTC. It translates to CASSRRGQGVHEQYF.

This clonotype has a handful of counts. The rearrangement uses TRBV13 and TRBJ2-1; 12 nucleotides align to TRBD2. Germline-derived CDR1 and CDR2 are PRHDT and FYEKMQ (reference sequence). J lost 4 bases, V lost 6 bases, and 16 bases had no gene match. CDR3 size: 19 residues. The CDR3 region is CASRIGGPSGREPYNEQFF. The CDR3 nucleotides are TGTGCCAGCAGAATAGGAGGTCCTAGCGGGAGGGAGCCTTACAATGAGCAGTTCTTC.

CDR3 sequence: CAISEPFDMGEAFF. The CDR3, as DNA: TGTGCCATCAGTGAGCCCTTCGACATGGGGGAAGCTTTCTTT. The chain has TRBV10-3 and TRBJ1-1; D remains unclear. V shed 2 bases and J shed 8 bases, with 15 bases lying between them. The CDR3 loop spans 14 amino acids. Germline loops: CDR1 ENHRY, CDR2 SYGVKD.

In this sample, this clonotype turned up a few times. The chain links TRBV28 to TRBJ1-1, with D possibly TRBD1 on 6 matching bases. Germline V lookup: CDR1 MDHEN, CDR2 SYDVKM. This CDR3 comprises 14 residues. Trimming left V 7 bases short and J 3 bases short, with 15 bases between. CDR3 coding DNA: TGTGCCAGCACCCGAGGGGGGGCGGACACTGAAGCTTTCTTT. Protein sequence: CASTRGGADTEAFF.

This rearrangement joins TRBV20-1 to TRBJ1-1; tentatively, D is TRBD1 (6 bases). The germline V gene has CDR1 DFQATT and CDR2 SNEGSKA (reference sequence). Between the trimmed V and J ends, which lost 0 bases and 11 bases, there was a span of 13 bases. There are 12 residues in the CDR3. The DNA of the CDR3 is TGCAGTGCTAGAGATGGGGGGCGTGACGCTTTCTTT. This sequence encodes CSARDGGRDAFF.

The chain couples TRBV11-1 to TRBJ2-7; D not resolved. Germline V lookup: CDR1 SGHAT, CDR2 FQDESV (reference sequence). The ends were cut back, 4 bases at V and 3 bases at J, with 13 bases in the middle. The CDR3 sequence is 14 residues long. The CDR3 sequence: CASSSGPAVYEQYF. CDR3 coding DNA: TGTGCCAGCAGCTCGGGCCCGGCAGTCTACGAGCAGTACTTC.

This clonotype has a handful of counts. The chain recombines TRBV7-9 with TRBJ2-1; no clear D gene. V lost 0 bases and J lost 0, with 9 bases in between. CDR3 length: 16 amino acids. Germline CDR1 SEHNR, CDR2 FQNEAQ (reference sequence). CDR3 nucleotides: TGTGCCAGCAGCTTAGCATCCGAAAGCTCCTACAATGAGCAGTTCTTC. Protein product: CASSLASESSYNEQFF.

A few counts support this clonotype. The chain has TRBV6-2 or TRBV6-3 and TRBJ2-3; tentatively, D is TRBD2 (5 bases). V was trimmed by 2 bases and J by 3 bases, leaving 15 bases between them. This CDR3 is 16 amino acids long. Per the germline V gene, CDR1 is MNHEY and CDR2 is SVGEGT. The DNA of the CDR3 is TGTGCCAGCAGTTACGTCGGTAGCGATTATACAGATACGCAGTATTTT. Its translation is CASSYVGSDYTDTQYF.

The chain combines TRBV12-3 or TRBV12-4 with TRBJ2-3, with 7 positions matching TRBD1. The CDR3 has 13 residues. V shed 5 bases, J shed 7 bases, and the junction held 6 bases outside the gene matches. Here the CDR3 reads CASSPRQGNTQYF. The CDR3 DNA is TGTGCCAGCAGTCCCCGACAGGGAAATACGCAGTATTTT.

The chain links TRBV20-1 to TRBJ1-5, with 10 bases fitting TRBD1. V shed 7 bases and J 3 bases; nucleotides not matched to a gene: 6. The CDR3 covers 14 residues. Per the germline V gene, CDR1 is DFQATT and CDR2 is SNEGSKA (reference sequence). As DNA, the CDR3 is TGCAGTGTCATGGACAGGGGGAACAATCAGCCCCAGCATTTT. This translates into CSVMDRGNNQPQHF.

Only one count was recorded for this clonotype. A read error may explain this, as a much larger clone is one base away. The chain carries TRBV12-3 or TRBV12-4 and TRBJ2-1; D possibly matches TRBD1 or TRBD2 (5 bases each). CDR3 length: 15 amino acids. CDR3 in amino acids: CASSPHAGAYYEQFF. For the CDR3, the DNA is TGTGCCAGCAGTCCCCATGCCGGGGCCTACTATGAGCAGTTCTTC.

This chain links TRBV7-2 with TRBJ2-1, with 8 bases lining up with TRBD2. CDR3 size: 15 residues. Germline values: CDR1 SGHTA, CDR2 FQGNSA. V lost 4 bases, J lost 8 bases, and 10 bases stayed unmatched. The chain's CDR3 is CASSSSGSPRDEQFF. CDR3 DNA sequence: TGTGCCAGCAGCTCAAGCGGGAGTCCTAGGGATGAGCAGTTCTTC.

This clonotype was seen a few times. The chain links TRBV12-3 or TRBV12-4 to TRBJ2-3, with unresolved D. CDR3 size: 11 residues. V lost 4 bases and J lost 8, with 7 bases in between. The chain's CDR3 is CASSYITTQYF. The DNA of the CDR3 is TGTGCCAGCAGTTATATAACTACGCAGTATTTT.

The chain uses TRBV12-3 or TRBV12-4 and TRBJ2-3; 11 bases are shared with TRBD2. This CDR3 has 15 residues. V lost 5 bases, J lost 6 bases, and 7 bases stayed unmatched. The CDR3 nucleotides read TGTGCCAGCAGTCCTGGGGCTAGCGGGGGGGATACGCAGTATTTT. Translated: CASSPGASGGDTQYF.